The clone carrying this T cell receptor (beta chain) was counted at least ten times. TCRdb passed the 5' RACE reads through MiXCR, listing each CDR3 protein once. The table includes about 150,000 distinct CDR3 sequences, about an eighth detected once. The data stem from a study of CD8 T cells in ankylosing spondylitis. V dropped 4 bases and J dropped 5 bases, with 19 bases sitting between them. CDR1 and CDR2 (germline): SGHDT, YYEEEE. The CDR3 extends over 15 amino acids. The sequence came from a female donor with ankylosing spondylitis or in good health (not recorded which). The sequenced sample consisted of blood, either unsorted or a sorted T cell fraction (not recorded which). The chain is built from TRBV5-6 and TRBJ2-7; D unresolved. The chain's CDR3 is CASSVGFRVSHEQYF. CDR3 sequence (DNA): TGTGCCAGCAGCGTTGGATTCCGGGTGAGCCACGAGCAGTACTTC.